What follows describes a single TCR beta chain. The primer mix had 60 Vbeta and 13 Jbeta primers. The method was immunoSEQ multiplex PCR; TCRdb's version includes in-frame clones alone and lacks a portion of them. The sample has 150,000 to 200,000 clones; around four fifths are singletons. This sample is part of a study of cytomegalovirus exposure and HLA in healthy donors. V was cut by 10 bases and J by 4 bases, with 11 bases left in between. The CDR3 is 12 residues long. The germline CDR1 and CDR2 sequences are MNHEY and SMNVEV (reference sequence). This sequence originates from a man aged 18 to 35 in good health and CMV-seropositive. Sequencing was done on a sample of PBMCs. V is TRBV27 and J is TRBJ1-5, with no clear D. The CDR3 DNA sequence: TGTGCCACCAAGACGGGGAATCAGCCCCAGCATTTT. Protein sequence: CATKTGNQPQHF.